These 30 T cell receptor beta chains share one sample of origin, sequenced in a study of immune evolution from preneoplasia to lung adenocarcinoma. TCRdb keeps only in-frame clones here, not all; method: immunoSEQ multiplex PCR. This sample carries some 5,000 clones, roughly three quarters of them seen once, and the ten largest clones take around 10%. The sequencing sample was made of FFPE minimally invasive lung adenocarcinoma tissue. Every receptor here comes from an older person with lung adenocarcinoma.

V usage is TRBV20-1 and J usage is TRBJ2-1, with D tentatively TRBD1 (5 bases). Germline values: CDR1 DFQATT, CDR2 SNEGSKA (reference sequence). The CDR3 contains 11 residues. CDR3 DNA: TGCAGCGCAAGTCAGGGAACAGGGCAGTTCTTC. It is translated as CSASQGTGQFF.

The chain joins TRBV5-1 to TRBJ1-1; no clear D gene. The V gene's germline CDR1 is SGHRS and CDR2 YFSETQ. Deletions cut 6 bases from V and 3 bases from J, with 18 bases between. This CDR3 region has 15 residues. The CDR3 region is CASKKHREVYTEAFF. DNA of the CDR3: TGCGCCAGCAAGAAACATCGGGAGGTGTACACTGAAGCTTTCTTT.

The chain uses TRBV28 and TRBJ1-2; D remains unclear. This CDR3 comprises 14 residues. V dropped 2 bases and J dropped 0 bases, with 7 bases sitting between them. Germline lookup yields CDR1 MDHEN and CDR2 SYDVKM. CDR3 residues: CASSLQSPNYGYTF. Written as DNA, the CDR3 is TGTGCCAGCAGTTTACAGAGTCCTAACTATGGCTACACCTTC.

The rearrangement joins TRBV27 to TRBJ1-1, with D unresolved. Between the trimmed V and J ends, which lost 3 bases and 1 base, there was a span of 9 bases. The germline gives CDR1 MNHEY, CDR2 SMNVEV (reference sequence). CDR3 length equals 14 residues. The CDR3 bases are TGTGCCAGCAGTTTGACCTCCTGGAACACTGAAGCTTTCTTT. Translated: CASSLTSWNTEAFF.

The chain is built from TRBV30 and TRBJ1-1; 9 nucleotides line up with TRBD1. Germline trimming cut 3 bases from V and 6 bases from J; bases unmatched to any gene: 5. The CDR3 loop spans 13 amino acids. Per the germline V gene, CDR1 is GTSNPN and CDR2 is SVGIG (reference sequence). CDR3 nucleotides: TGTGCCTGGAGACAGGGGGCTGGGTCTGAAGCTTTCTTT. This gives the protein CAWRQGAGSEAFF.

This clone was recorded once. The V call is TRBV25-1, the J call TRBJ1-2; a weak D match, TRBD1 (6 bases). Germline assignment: CDR1 MGHDK and CDR2 SYGVNS. V shed 6 bases and J shed 3 bases, with 11 bases lying between them. The length of the CDR3 is 13 residues. This chain's CDR3 is CASRQGFDYGYTF. The CDR3 nucleotides read TGTGCCAGCAGACAGGGTTTTGACTATGGCTACACCTTC.

This clone rates as large. This chain uses TRBV5-1 with TRBJ2-7; TRBD1 aligns across 7 bases. V lost 1 base to trimming and J lost 2 bases; unmatched junction nucleotides: 6. This CDR3 has 15 residues. Germline assignment: CDR1 SGHRS and CDR2 YFSETQ. CDR3 coding DNA: TGCGCCAGCAGCTTGACAGGGGCCGCTACCTACGAGCAGTACTTC. It translates to CASSLTGAATYEQYF.

V usage is TRBV5-1 and J usage is TRBJ2-3; 7 bases are a match to TRBD1. Looked up from germline, CDR1 is SGHRS and CDR2 is YFSETQ. CDR3 length equals 17 residues. J gave up 7 bases and V 0 bases, and 14 bases lay outside the gene matches. The CDR3 loop is CASSLASGTAYIYTQYF. The CDR3 bases are TGCGCCAGCAGCTTGGCCTCAGGGACAGCTTATATCTATACGCAGTATTTT.

This clone has a handful of counts. The V gene is TRBV4-1, the J gene TRBJ1-4; D may be TRBD1 (5 bases). In germline, CDR1 is MGHRA, CDR2 YSYEKL. This CDR3 region has 15 residues. The V end was cut by 4 bases, the J end by 7 bases, with 16 bases between. CDR3 region: CASSPGPGGGEKLFF. The CDR3 DNA sequence: TGCGCCAGCAGCCCTGGACCCGGCGGGGGTGAAAAACTGTTTTTT.

The gene calls are TRBV5-8 and TRBJ2-7, with unresolved D. Germline V gives CDR1 SGHTS, CDR2 YDEGEE. V was trimmed by 4 bases and J by 7 bases, leaving 15 bases between them. This CDR3 contains 13 residues. CDR3 bases: TGTGCCAGCAGCCTCGAGTCCCTTGGGGAGCAGTACTTC. Translating gives CASSLESLGEQYF.

V is TRBV7-9 and J is TRBJ1-3, with a possible D match to TRBD1 (5 bases). CDR1 SEHNR and CDR2 FQNEAQ come from the germline V gene (reference sequence). The CDR3 is 16 amino acids. Trimming removed 5 bases at V and 1 base at J, with 15 bases between. CDR3 residues: CASSLERRGSGNTIYF. The CDR3 DNA is TGTGCCAGCAGCCTAGAAAGAAGGGGTTCTGGAAACACCATATATTTT.

This clone was detected once. The V and J genes are TRBV2 and TRBJ2-3, with D perhaps TRBD1 (5 bases). The V end lost 3 bases, the J end lost 5 bases, and 9 bases lay between the germline ends. CDR1 is SNHLY and CDR2 is FYNNEI in the germline V gene. The CDR3 is 13 amino acids. CDR3 residues: CASSDPQGDTQYF. CDR3 nucleotides: TGTGCCAGCAGTGACCCCCAGGGAGATACGCAGTATTTT.

The chain links TRBV19 to TRBJ2-7, with 8 nucleotides matching TRBD2. J lost 5 bases, V lost 6 bases, and 15 bases had no gene match. CDR1 LNHDA and CDR2 SQIVND come from the germline V gene (reference sequence). The CDR3 has 16 residues. CDR3 nucleotides: TGTGCCAGTAGCCCCATCCGGGAGGGCCTATCGGACGAGCAGTACTTC. This codes for CASSPIREGLSDEQYF.

The chain employs TRBV29-1 and TRBJ2-1; 15 bases map to TRBD2. This CDR3 is 14 amino acids long. V was clipped by 4 bases and J by 6 bases; unmatched bases: 1. Germline assignment: CDR1 SQVTM and CDR2 ANQGSEA. The CDR3 DNA reads as TGCAGCGTTGGGGGACTAGCGGGAGGCAATGAGCAGTTCTTC. Translation: CSVGGLAGGNEQFF.

This clone occurred once. The rearrangement uses TRBV7-3 and TRBJ1-1; unclear D gene. Trimming shortened V by 5 bases and J by 1 base, and 8 bases separated the two germline ends. The germline V gene encodes CDR1 SGHTA and CDR2 FQGTGA. The length of the CDR3 is 13 residues. In DNA, the CDR3 is TGTGCCAGCAGCCTCGAACGGAACACTGAAGCTTTCTTT. This translates into CASSLERNTEAFF.

The chain links TRBV14 to TRBJ1-5, with D unresolved. Germline CDR1 reads SGHDN; CDR2 reads FVKESK. Deletions cut 5 bases from V and 3 bases from J, with 8 bases between. The length of the CDR3 is 13 residues. The CDR3, as DNA: TGTGCCAGCAGCGGCCAGACCAATCAGCCCCAGCATTTT. Its protein product is CASSGQTNQPQHF.

This clone was found once. The genes are TRBV28 and TRBJ1-6; D perhaps matches TRBD1 (6 bases). Trimming took 6 bases from V and 4 from J, leaving 10 bases between them. In germline, CDR1 is MDHEN, CDR2 SYDVKM. The CDR3 consists of 14 residues. CDR3 sequence reads: CASSRQEYNSPLHF. For the CDR3, the DNA is TGTGCCAGCAGCCGACAGGAGTATAATTCACCCCTCCACTTT. The complete variable domain, with remaining parts taken from reference TRBV28 and TRBJ1-6, reads DVKVTQSSRYLVKRTGEKVFLECVQDMDHENMFWYRQDPGLGLRLIYFSYDVKMKEKGDIPEGYSVSREKKERFSLILESASTNQTSMYLCASSRQEYNSPLHFGNGTRLTVT.

In its sample, this clone was seen a few times. V usage is TRBV19 and J usage is TRBJ2-2; D is undetermined. The CDR3 contains 12 residues. The germline V gene has CDR1 LNHDA and CDR2 SQIVND (reference sequence). Trimming took off 3 bases at V and 1 base at J, with 0 bases between the two ends. CDR3 DNA: TGTGCCAGTAGTATGAACACCGGGGAGCTGTTTTTT. This sequence encodes CASSMNTGELFF.

This chain connects TRBV5-4 to TRBJ1-1; 9 nucleotides agree with TRBD1. Germline V gives CDR1 SGHNT, CDR2 YYREEE (reference sequence). Germline trimming cut 0 bases from V and 7 bases from J; bases unmatched to any gene: 4. CDR3 length: 14 residues. The CDR3 DNA is TGTGCCAGCAGCTTGGCTATGGGACAGGGTGAAGCTTTCTTT. It specifies CASSLAMGQGEAFF.

The chain carries TRBV7-6 and TRBJ2-1, with unresolved D. V dropped 3 bases and J dropped 10 bases, with 16 bases sitting between them. Germline V gene sequence: CDR1 SGHVS, CDR2 FNYEAQ. The CDR3 totals 14 residues. The CDR3 loop reads CASSFGQVVSEQFF. The CDR3 DNA sequence: TGTGCCAGCAGCTTCGGGCAGGTCGTCAGCGAGCAGTTCTTC.

The chain links TRBV5-7 to TRBJ2-6; D is ambiguous. TRBV5-7 is designated an ORF whose function remains uncertain. CDR3 length: 17 amino acids. V was cut by 7 bases and J by 5 bases, with 22 bases left in between. In DNA, the CDR3 is TGTGCCAGCCGCGCATATCGCGTACAAAGTCGGGCCAACGTCCTGACTTTC. Its protein product is CASRAYRVQSRANVLTF.

The V gene is TRBV29-1, the J gene TRBJ1-4; D is ambiguous. Trimming left V 6 bases short and J 7 bases short, with 15 bases between. CDR1 is SQVTM, CDR2 ANQGSEA, per germline. The CDR3 extends over 13 amino acids. CDR3 nucleotides: TGCAGCGTCCTACCCGCCGGGAGTGAAAAACTGTTTTTT. It yields the protein CSVLPAGSEKLFF.

This clone came up once. The CDR3 loop reads CASGSRGRDYGYTF. CDR3 nucleotides: TGTGCCAGCGGATCGAGGGGGCGCGATTATGGCTACACCTTC. This chain joins TRBV6-1 and TRBJ1-2; TRBD1 matches 7 bases. CDR1 MNHNS and CDR2 SASEGT come from the germline V gene. J was trimmed by 5 bases and V by 8 bases; bases with no gene match: 11. There are 14 residues in the CDR3.

V and J are TRBV7-9 and TRBJ1-2; a weak D match, TRBD1 (6 bases). CDR1 SEHNR and CDR2 FQNEAQ come from the germline V gene (reference sequence). The ends were cut back, 2 bases at V and 2 bases at J, with 6 bases in the middle. CDR3 length: 13 amino acids. Here the CDR3 DNA reads TGTGCCAGCAGCTTACAGGGGAACTATGGCTACACCTTC. It translates to CASSLQGNYGYTF. Combining the CDR3 with reference TRBV7-9 and TRBJ1-2 gives the whole variable domain DTGVSQNPRHKITKRGQNVTFRCDPISEHNRLYWYRQTLGQGPEFLTYFQNEAQLEKSRLLSDRFSAERPKGSFSTLEIQRTEQGDSAMYLCASSLQGNYGYTFGSGTRLTVV.

The rearrangement links TRBV6-5 to TRBJ2-7; D is unresolved. The CDR3 consists of 15 residues. The germline V and J ends were trimmed by 0 bases and 2 bases, with 11 bases remaining between them. Germline lookup yields CDR1 MNHEY and CDR2 SVGAGI. CDR3 loop: CASSYSISNPYEQYF. The CDR3 DNA reads as TGTGCCAGCAGTTACTCGATTTCCAACCCCTACGAGCAGTACTTC.

The rearrangement uses TRBV5-4 and TRBJ1-1; D is ambiguous. With 0 bases removed from V and 4 bases from J, the gap between germline ends came to 10 bases. Germline V gene lookup returns CDR1 SGHNT and CDR2 YYREEE (reference sequence). This CDR3 is 14 amino acids long. Here the CDR3 DNA reads TGTGCCAGCAGCTTGGGAGGAGCGGGCACTGAAGCTTTCTTT. Its protein product is CASSLGGAGTEAFF.

The chain is built from TRBV28 and TRBJ2-2, with TRBD2 identical over 8 bases. This CDR3 region has 15 residues. Germline-derived CDR1 and CDR2 are MDHEN and SYDVKM. V was pared by 6 bases and J by 5 bases, with 8 bases of the junction left unmatched. In DNA form, the CDR3 reads TGTGCCAGCAGAGGAGCGGGACTAGAGACCGGGGAGCTGTTTTTT. It encodes CASRGAGLETGELFF. Filled out from reference TRBV28 and TRBJ2-2, the complete variable domain reads DVKVTQSSRYLVKRTGEKVFLECVQDMDHENMFWYRQDPGLGLRLIYFSYDVKMKEKGDIPEGYSVSREKKERFSLILESASTNQTSMYLCASRGAGLETGELFFGEGSRLTVL.

The J gene is TRBJ2-5, the V gene TRBV30, with 10 bases identical to TRBD1. Looked up from germline, CDR1 is GTSNPN and CDR2 is SVGIG (reference sequence). V was pared by 2 bases and J by 5 bases, with 2 bases of the junction left unmatched. The CDR3 is 13 amino acids. CDR3 sequence (DNA): TGTGCCTGGAGTTGGACAGGGGGGGAGACCCAGTACTTC. As protein: CAWSWTGGETQYF.

The chain couples TRBV7-2 to TRBJ1-5; D is perhaps TRBD1 (6 bases). The V gene's germline CDR1 is SGHTA and CDR2 FQGNSA. V gave up 4 bases and J gave up 4 bases, with 14 bases separating them. The CDR3 is made up of 15 amino acids. The chain's CDR3 is CASSSNAGTNQPQHF. In DNA, the CDR3 is TGTGCCAGCAGCTCTAACGCAGGGACAAATCAGCCCCAGCATTTT.

This rearrangement joins TRBV9 to TRBJ2-1; TRBD2 matches 12 bases. The CDR3 totals 18 residues. Trimming cost V 4 bases and J 1 base; bases outside gene matches: 9. Germline V lookup: CDR1 SGDLS, CDR2 YYNGEE. DNA for the CDR3: TGTGCCAGCAGCAGTGGAACCGGACTAGCGGGGTCCTACAATGAGCAGTTCTTC. This gives the protein CASSSGTGLAGSYNEQFF.